Reported below is one TCR beta chain. Assay used: immunoSEQ multiplex PCR; TCRdb lists only in-frame clones, some missing. The sample records tens of thousands of clones, approximately 94% being singletons. The data derive from a study of Tregs in tolerant kidney transplant recipients. The nonmyeloablative bone marrow transplants came from related graft donors, with transient mixed chimerism. CD4+CD25+CD127- Tregs, CD4+CD25- non-Tregs, CD4 and CD8 cells were sorted. The germline V gene has CDR1 SGHTA and CDR2 FQGNSA. This CDR3 has 13 residues. Germline trimming cut 5 bases from V and 6 bases from J; bases unmatched to any gene: 6.

The sequence was collected from a human patient who received a combined kidney and bone marrow transplant. Some T cells may possibly be graft donor cells. This sample comprised CD4+ T cells from blood (PBMCs), obtained 12 months after the transplant. V usage is TRBV7-2 and J usage is TRBJ1-2, with 7 nucleotides matching TRBD1. DNA for the CDR3: TGTGCCAGCAGCGTCGAGACAGGGAATGGCTACACCTTC. Protein: CASSVETGNGYTF.